This T cell receptor beta chain was obtained from a study of tumor and adjacent non-tumor tissue in lung cancer. This sample's RNA came from whole unsorted tissue. Overall study results and limits: Patients with more diverse tumor TCRs had worse survival.

The library came from three nested PCR rounds adapted from ARM-PCR protocols. TCRdb reprocessed the multiplex PCR reads via MiXCR and lists one record per CDR3 protein. Here the sample spans tens of thousands of distinct CDR3 sequences, 65% to 75% being singletons. Germline CDR1 reads SGHTS; CDR2 reads YDEGEE. Deletions cut 1 base from V and 14 bases from J, with 16 bases between. The CDR3 consists of 14 residues. This clonotype has a count of ten or more. Its antigen is as yet unknown. The chain couples TRBV5-8 to TRBJ1-6, with D possibly TRBD1 on 5 matching bases. This sequence was found in a man between 60 and 75 years old with non-small cell lung cancer. What was sequenced was lung tumor tissue. Here the CDR3 reads CASSLRSRGESLHF. CDR3 nucleotides: TGTGCCAGCAGCTTGCGCTCAAGAGGGGAATCCCTCCACTTT.